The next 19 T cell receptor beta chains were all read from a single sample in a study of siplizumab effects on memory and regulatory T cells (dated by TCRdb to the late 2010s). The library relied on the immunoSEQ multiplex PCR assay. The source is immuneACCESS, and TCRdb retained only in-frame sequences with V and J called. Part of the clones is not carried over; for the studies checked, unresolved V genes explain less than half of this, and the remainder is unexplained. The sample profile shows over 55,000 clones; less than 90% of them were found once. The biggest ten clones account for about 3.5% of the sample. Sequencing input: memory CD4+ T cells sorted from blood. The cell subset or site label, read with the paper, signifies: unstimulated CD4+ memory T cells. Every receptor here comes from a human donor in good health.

CDR3 sequence: CASSIGRVQQAFF. CDR3 in DNA: TGTGCCAGTAGTATAGGTAGGGTACAACAAGCTTTCTTT. The rearrangement joins TRBV19 to TRBJ1-1; D is uncertain. CDR3 size: 13 residues. Germline V CDR1 and CDR2: LNHDA, SQIVND (reference sequence). V was clipped by 1 base and J by 9 bases, with 12 bases between them.

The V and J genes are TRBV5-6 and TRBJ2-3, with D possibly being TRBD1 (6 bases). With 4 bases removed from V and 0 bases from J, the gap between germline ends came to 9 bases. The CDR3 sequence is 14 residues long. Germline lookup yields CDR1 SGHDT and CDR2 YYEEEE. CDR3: CASSRTGSTDTQYF. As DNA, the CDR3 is TGTGCCAGCAGCCGCACAGGGAGCACAGATACGCAGTATTTT.

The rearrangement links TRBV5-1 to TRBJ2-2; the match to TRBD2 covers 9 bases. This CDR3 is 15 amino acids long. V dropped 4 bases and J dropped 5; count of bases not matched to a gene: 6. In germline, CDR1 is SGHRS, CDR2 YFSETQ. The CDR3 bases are TGCGCCAGCAGCCTTGAGACTAGCGGAACCGGGGAGCTGTTTTTT. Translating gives CASSLETSGTGELFF.

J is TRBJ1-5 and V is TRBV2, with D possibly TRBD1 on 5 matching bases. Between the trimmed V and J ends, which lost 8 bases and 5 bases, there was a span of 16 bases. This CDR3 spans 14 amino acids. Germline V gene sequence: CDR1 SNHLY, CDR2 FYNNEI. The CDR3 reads CASGPGRGDQPQHF. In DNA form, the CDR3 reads TGTGCCAGCGGACCAGGACGAGGGGATCAGCCCCAGCATTTT. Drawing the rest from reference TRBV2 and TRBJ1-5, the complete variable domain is EPEVTQTPSHQVTQMGQEVILRCVPISNHLYFYWYRQILGQKVEFLVSFYNNEISEKSEIFDDQFSVERPDGSNFTLKIRSTKLEDSAMYFCASGPGRGDQPQHFGDGTRLSIL.

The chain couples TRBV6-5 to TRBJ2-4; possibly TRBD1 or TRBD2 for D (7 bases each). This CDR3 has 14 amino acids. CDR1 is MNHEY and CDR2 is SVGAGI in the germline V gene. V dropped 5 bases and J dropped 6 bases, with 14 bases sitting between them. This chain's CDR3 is CASSAPGGVNIQYF. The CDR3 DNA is TGTGCCAGCAGTGCCCCAGGGGGGGTAAACATTCAGTACTTC.

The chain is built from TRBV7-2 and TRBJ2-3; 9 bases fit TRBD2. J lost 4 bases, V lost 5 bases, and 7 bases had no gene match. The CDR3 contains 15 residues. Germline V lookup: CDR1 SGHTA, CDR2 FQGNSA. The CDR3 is CASSRQAGGPDTQYF. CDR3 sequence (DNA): TGTGCCAGCAGCCGTCAAGCGGGGGGACCAGATACGCAGTATTTT.

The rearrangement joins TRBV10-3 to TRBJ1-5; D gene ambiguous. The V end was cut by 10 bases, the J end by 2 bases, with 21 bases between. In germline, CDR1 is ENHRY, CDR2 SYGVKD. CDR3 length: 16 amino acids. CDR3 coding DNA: TGTGCCAGCCTTTTCATGGGGAAGATAGGCAATCAGCCCCAGCATTTT. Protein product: CASLFMGKIGNQPQHF.

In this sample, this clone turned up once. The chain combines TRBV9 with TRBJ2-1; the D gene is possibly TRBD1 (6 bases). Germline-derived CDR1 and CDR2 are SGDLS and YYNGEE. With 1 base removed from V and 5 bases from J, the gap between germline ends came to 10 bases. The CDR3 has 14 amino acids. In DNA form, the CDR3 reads TGTGCCAGCAGCGTATTCGGGACAAACAATGAGCAGTTCTTC. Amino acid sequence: CASSVFGTNNEQFF.

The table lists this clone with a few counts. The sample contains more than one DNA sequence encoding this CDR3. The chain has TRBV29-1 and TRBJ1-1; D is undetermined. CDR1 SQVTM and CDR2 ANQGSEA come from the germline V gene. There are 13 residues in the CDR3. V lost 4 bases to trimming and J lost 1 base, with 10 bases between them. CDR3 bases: TGCAGCGTTGTCAGAGATCGGAACACTGAAGCTTTCTTT. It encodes CSVVRDRNTEAFF.

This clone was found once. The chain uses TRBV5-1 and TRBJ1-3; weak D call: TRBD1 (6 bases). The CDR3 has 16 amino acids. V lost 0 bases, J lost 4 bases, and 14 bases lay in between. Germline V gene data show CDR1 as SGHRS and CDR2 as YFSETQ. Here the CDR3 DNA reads TGCGCCAGCAGCTTGGCCGGGGGGCTTGGAGGAAACACCATATATTTT. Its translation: CASSLAGGLGGNTIYF.

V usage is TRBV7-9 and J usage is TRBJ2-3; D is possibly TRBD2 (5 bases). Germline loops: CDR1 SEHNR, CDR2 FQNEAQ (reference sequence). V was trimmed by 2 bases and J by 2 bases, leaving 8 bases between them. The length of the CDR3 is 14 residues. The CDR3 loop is CASSLFGDTDTQYF. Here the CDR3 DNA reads TGTGCCAGCAGCTTATTCGGGGACACAGATACGCAGTATTTT.

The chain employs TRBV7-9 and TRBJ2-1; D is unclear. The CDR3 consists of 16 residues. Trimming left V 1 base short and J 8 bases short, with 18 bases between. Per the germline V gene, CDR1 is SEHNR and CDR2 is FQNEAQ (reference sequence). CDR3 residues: CASSLGRATASDEQFF. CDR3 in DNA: TGTGCCAGCAGCTTAGGTAGGGCCACCGCCTCCGATGAGCAGTTCTTC.

The CDR3 sequence is CASSLAGAAGELFF. The CDR3 DNA follows: TGTGCCAGCAGCTTAGCGGGGGCAGCCGGGGAGCTGTTTTTT. V usage is TRBV7-9 and J usage is TRBJ2-2, with D tentatively TRBD1 (6 bases). Germline values: CDR1 SEHNR, CDR2 FQNEAQ (reference sequence). Trimming cost V 0 bases and J 6 bases, with 8 bases left between them. The CDR3 runs 14 residues.

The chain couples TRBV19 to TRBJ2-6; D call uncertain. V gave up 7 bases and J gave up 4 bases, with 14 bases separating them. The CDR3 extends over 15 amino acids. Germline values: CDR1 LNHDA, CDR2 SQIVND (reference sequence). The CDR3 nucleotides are TGTGCCAGTAAAGCCAGCCTGGCGGGGGCCAACGTCCTGACTTTC. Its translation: CASKASLAGANVLTF.

In DNA, the CDR3 is TGTGCCAGCAGCCCAGTCCGTACAGGGCTAGCCAAAAACATTCAGTACTTC. Protein product: CASSPVRTGLAKNIQYF. The chain carries TRBV7-8 and TRBJ2-4, with D possibly being TRBD1 (6 bases). CDR1 is SGHVS, CDR2 FQNEAQ, per germline. The ends were cut back, 5 bases at V and 0 bases at J, with 17 bases in the middle. CDR3 length equals 17 residues.

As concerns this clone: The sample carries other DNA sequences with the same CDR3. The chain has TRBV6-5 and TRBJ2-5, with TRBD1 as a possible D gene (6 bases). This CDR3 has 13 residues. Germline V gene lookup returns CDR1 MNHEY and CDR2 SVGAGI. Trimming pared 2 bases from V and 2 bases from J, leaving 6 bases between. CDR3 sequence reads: CASSYQGQETQYF. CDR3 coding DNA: TGTGCCAGCAGTTACCAGGGGCAAGAGACCCAGTACTTC.

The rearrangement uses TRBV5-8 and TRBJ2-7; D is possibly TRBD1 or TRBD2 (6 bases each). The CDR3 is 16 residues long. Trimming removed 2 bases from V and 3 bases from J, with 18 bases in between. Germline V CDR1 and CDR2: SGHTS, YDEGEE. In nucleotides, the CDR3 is TGTGCCAGCAGCTTAGGGAGGAGGGGGAATCTCTACGAGCAGTACTTC. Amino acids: CASSLGRRGNLYEQYF.

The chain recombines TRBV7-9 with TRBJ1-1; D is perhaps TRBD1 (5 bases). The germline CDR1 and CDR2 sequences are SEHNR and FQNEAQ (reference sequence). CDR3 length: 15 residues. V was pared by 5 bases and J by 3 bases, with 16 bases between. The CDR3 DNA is TGTGCCAGCAGCATATCCTGGGTGGGGGACACTGAAGCTTTCTTT. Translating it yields CASSISWVGDTEAFF.

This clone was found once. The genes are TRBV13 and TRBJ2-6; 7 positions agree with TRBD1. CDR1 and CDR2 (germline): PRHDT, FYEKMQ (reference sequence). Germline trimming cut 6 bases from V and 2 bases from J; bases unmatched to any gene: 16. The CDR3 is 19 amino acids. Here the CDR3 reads CASRRMANRGGPGANVLTF. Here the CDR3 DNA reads TGTGCCAGCAGGCGGATGGCTAACAGGGGCGGACCTGGGGCCAACGTCCTGACTTTC.